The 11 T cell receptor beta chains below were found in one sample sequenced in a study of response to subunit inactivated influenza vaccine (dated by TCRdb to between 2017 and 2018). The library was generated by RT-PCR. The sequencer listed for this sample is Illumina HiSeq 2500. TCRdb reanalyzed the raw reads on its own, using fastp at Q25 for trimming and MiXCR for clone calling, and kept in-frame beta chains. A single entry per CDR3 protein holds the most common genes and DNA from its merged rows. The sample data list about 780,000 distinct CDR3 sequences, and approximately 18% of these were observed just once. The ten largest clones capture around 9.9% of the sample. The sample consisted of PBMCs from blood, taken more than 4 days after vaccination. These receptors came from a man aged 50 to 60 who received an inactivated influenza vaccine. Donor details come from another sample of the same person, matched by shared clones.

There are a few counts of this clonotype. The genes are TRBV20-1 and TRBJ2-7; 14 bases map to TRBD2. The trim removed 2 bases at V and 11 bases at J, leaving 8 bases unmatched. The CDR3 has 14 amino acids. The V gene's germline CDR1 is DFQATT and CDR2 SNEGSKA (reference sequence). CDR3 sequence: CSARFGTSGGPEYF. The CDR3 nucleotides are TGCAGTGCTAGATTCGGGACTAGCGGGGGCCCGGAGTACTTC.

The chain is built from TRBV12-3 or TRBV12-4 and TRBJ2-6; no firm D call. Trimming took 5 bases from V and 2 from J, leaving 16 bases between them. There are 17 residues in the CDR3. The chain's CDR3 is CASSPRPGGPGANVLTF. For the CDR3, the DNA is TGTGCCAGCAGTCCGCGTCCCGGCGGCCCTGGGGCCAACGTCCTGACTTTC.

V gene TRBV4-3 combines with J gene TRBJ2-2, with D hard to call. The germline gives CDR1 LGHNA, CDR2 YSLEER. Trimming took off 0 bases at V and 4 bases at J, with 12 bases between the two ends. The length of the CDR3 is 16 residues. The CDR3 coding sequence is TGCGCCAGCAGCCAAGAACACGCGTCGTTCACCGGGGAGCTGTTTTTT. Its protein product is CASSQEHASFTGELFF.

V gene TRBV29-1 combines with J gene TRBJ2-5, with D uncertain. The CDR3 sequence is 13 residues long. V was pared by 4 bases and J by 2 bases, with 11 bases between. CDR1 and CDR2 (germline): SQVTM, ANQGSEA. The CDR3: CSVVAMLQETQYF. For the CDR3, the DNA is TGCAGCGTTGTCGCGATGTTACAAGAGACCCAGTACTTC.

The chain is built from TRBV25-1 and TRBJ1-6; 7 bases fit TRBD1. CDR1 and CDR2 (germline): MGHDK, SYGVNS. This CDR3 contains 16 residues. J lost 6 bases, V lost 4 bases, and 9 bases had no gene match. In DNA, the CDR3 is TGTGCCAGCAGTGGATTAATTTGGGACAGTAATTCACCCCTCCACTTT. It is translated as CASSGLIWDSNSPLHF.

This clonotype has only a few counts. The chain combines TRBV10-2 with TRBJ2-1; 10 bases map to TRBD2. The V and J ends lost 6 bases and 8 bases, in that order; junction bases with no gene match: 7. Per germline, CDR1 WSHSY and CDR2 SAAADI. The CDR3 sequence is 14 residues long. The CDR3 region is CASRAGLASHEQFF. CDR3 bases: TGCGCCAGCAGAGCGGGACTAGCGTCCCATGAGCAGTTCTTC.

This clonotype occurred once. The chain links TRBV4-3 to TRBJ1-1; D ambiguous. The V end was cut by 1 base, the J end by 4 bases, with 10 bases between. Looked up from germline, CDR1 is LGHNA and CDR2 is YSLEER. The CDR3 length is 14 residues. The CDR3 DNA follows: TGCGCCAGCAGCCAAGCGTCGGTTGCCACTGAAGCTTTCTTT. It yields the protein CASSQASVATEAFF.

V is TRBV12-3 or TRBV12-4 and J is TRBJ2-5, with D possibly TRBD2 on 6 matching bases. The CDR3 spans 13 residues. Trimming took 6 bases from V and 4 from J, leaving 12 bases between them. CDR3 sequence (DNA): TGTGCCAGCAGCATGGGGGGTTTAGAGACCCAGTACTTC. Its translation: CASSMGGLETQYF.

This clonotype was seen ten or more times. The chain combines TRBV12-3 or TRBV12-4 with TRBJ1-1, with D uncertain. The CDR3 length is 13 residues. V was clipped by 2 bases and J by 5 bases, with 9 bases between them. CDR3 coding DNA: TGTGCCAGCAGTTTATGGGGTTCAACTGAAGCTTTCTTT. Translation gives CASSLWGSTEAFF.

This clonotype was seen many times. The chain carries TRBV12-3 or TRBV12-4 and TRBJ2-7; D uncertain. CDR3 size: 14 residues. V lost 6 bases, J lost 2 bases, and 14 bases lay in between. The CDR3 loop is CASSPGDRAYEQYF. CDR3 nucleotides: TGTGCCAGCAGCCCCGGTGACCGAGCCTACGAGCAGTACTTC.

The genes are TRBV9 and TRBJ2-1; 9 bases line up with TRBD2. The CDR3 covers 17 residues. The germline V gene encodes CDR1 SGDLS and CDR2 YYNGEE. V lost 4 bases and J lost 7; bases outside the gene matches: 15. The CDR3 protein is CASSPEDVLAGRNEQFF. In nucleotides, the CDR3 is TGTGCCAGCAGCCCAGAAGACGTTCTAGCGGGGCGAAATGAGCAGTTCTTC.